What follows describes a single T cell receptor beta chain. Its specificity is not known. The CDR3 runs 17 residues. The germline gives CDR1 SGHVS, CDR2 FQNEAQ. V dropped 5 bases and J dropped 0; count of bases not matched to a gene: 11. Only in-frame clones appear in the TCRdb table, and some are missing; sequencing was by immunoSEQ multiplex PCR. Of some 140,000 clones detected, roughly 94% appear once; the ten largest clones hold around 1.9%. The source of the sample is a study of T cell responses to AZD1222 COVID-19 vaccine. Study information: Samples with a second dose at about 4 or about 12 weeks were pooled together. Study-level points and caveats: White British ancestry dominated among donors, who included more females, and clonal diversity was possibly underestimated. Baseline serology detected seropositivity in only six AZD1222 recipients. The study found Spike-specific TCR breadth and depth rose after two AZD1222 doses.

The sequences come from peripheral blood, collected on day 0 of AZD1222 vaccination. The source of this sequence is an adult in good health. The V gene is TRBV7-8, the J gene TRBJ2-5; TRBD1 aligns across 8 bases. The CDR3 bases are TGTGCCAGCAGCCCCGGACAGGGCCGAGCGGACCAAGAGACCCAGTACTTC. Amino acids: CASSPGQGRADQETQYF.